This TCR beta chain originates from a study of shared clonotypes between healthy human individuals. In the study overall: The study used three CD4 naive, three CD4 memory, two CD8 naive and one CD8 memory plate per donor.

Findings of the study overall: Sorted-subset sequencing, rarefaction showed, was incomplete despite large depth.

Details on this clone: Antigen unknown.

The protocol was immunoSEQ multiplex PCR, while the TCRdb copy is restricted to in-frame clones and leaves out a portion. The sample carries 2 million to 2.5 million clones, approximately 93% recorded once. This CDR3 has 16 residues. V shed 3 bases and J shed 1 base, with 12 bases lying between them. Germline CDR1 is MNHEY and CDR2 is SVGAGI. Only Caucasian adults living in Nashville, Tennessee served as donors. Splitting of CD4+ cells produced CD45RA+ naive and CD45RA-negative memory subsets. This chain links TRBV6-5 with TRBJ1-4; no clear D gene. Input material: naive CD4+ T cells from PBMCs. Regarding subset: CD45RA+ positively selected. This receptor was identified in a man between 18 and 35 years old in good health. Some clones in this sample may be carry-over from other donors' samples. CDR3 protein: CASSYLTSRTNEKLFF. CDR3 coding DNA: TGTGCCAGCAGTTATTTGACCAGCCGAACTAATGAAAAACTGTTTTTT.